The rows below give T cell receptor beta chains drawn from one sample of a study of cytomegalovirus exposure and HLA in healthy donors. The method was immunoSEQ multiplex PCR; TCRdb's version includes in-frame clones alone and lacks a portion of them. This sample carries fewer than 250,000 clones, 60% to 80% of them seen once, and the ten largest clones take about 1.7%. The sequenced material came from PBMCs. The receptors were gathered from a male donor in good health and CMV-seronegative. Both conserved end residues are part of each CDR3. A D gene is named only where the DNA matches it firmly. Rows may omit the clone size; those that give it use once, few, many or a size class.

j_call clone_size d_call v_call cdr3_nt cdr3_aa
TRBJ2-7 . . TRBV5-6 TGTGCCAGCAGCTTGGCGGCAGGTCCCTACGAGCAGTACTTC CASSLAAGPYEQYF
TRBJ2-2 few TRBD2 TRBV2 TGTGCCACCAGGAGCGGGACTTACACCGGGGAGCTGTTTTTT CATRSGTYTGELFF
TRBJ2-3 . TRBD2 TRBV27 TGTGCCAGCAGTTCGCGGACTAGCGGGGTGGATACGCAGTATTTT CASSSRTSGVDTQYF
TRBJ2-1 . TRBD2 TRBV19 TGTGCCAGTAGTATAGGCGCGGCTAGCGGGAGACTGGAGGATGAGCAGTTCTTC CASSIGAASGRLEDEQFF
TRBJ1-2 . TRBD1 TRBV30 TGTGCCTGTACTACAGGGGATGGCTACACCTTC CACTTGDGYTF
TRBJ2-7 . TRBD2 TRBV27 TGTGCCAGCAGTGGATCCATGGGACTAGCTCCCCACGAGCAGTACTTC CASSGSMGLAPHEQYF
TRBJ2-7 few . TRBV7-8 TGTGCCAGCAGCAAAGACAGGAATTGGGCCTACGAGCAGTACTTC CASSKDRNWAYEQYF
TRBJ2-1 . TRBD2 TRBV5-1 TGCGCCAGCAGCTCCCATAGCGGGAGGGCCCCTGAGCAGTTCTTC CASSSHSGRAPEQFF
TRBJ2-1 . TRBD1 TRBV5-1 TGCGCCAGCAGCTTGGGACAGGGGGCCTACAATGAGCAGTTCTTC CASSLGQGAYNEQFF
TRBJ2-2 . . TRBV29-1 TGCAGCGTTCGTGAGGTTTACACCGGGGAGCTGTTTTTT CSVREVYTGELFF
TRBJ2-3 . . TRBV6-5 TGTGCCAGCAGTTACGAGGGCGTCACCTACACAGATACGCAGTATTTT CASSYEGVTYTDTQYF
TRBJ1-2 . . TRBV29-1 TGCAGCGTTGAAAAGGAAGAGGTCCATGGCTACACCTTC CSVEKEEVHGYTF
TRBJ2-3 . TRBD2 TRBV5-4 TGTGCCAGCAGCCATGGACTAGCGGGGATCACAGATACGCAGTATTTT CASSHGLAGITDTQYF
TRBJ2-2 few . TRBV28 TGTGCCAGTCTCCTACAGGGGAACACCGGGGAGCTGTTTTTT CASLLQGNTGELFF
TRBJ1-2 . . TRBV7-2 TGTGCCAGCAGCTTAGGCCCAGCTAACTATGGCTACACCTTC CASSLGPANYGYTF
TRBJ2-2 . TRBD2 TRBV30 TGTGCCTGGAGCGCGGGACTAGCGGGTCCTAAGGGGGAGCTGTTTTTT CAWSAGLAGPKGELFF
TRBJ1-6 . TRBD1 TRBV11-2 TGTGCCAGCAGCAGAAACGTGGGGACAGGAGTCAATTCACCCCTCCACTTT CASSRNVGTGVNSPLHF
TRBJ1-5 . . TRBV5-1 TGCGCCAGCAGCTTGGGGGGAGGAGGCGTTCAGCCCCAGCATTTT CASSLGGGGVQPQHF
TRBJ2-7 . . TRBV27 TGTGCCAGCAGTCTTCATGGACAGTACTACGAGCAGTACTTC CASSLHGQYYEQYF
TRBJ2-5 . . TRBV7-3 TGTGCCAGCAGCTTAGGACTGACTTTGGGGGAGACCCAGTACTTC CASSLGLTLGETQYF
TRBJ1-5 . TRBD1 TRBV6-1 TGTGCCAGCAGTGAAGTCTGGCCTCCCGGGACAGGGGATAGCAATCAGCCCCAGCATTTT CASSEVWPPGTGDSNQPQHF
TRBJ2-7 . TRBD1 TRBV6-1 TGTGCCAGCAGTGGTGGACAGGGGGCGAGAGAGCAGTACTTC CASSGGQGAREQYF
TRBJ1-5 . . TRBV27 TGTGCCAGCAGTTTATTAGGGGCCCATAATCAGCCCCAGCATTTT CASSLLGAHNQPQHF
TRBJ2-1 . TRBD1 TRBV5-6 TGTGCCAGCAGCGAGGGACAGGGGGGCTACAATGAGCAGTTCTTC CASSEGQGGYNEQFF
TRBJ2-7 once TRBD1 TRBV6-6 TGTGCCAGCAGGACAGGGAACCCCTTCGAGCAGTACTTC CASRTGNPFEQYF
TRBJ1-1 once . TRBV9 TGTGCCAGCAGCGTAATGAGGAACACTGAAGCTTTCTTT CASSVMRNTEAFF
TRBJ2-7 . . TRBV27 TGTGCCACCACCGACCTGAGGGACGAGCAGTACTTC CATTDLRDEQYF
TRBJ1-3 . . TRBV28 TGTGCCAGCAGTTTAAACACCGGAAACACCATATATTTT CASSLNTGNTIYF
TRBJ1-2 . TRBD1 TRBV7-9 TGTTCCAGCAGCTTAGCCACGACAGGGTGGGGTGGCTACACCTTC CSSSLATTGWGGYTF
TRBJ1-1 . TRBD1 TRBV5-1 TGCGCCAGCAGCTCAAACGGCGCCCATCAAGGGGGCCCCACTGAAGCTTTCTTT CASSSNGAHQGGPTEAFF
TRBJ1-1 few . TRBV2 TGTGCCAGCAGTGAAGGGGCGGGTACTGAAGCTTTCTTT CASSEGAGTEAFF
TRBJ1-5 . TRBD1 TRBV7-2 TGTGCCAGCAGCCCTAGACAGGGGGCGAGCACTCAGCCCCAGCATTTT CASSPRQGASTQPQHF
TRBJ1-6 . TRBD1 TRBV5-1 TGCGCCAGCAGTACAGGGGGGAGCTCCTATAATTCACCCCTCCACTTT CASSTGGSSYNSPLHF
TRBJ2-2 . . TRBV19 TGTGCCAGTAGTATCCCCGGGTTCACCGGGGAGCTGTTTTTT CASSIPGFTGELFF
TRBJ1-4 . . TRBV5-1 TGCGCCAGCAGCTTGGAGGGGGGAGGGGAAAAACTGTTTTTT CASSLEGGGEKLFF
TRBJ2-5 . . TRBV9 TGTGCCAGCAGCGTGGGGAGCGCATTACAAGAGACCCAGTACTTC CASSVGSALQETQYF
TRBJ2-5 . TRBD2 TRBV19 TGTGCCAGTAGTAGACGGGGAGGGCAAGAGACCCAGTACTTC CASSRRGGQETQYF
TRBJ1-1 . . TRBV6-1 TGTGCCAGCACCTCCGGGGGGACGCGCACTGAAGCTTTCTTT CASTSGGTRTEAFF
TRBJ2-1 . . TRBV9 TGTGCCAGCAGCGTAGGAATGGGGGCGTATGAGCAGTTCTTC CASSVGMGAYEQFF
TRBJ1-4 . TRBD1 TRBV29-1 TGCAGCGTCGGAGGGGGGACAGGGGCAACTAATGAAAAACTGTTTTTT CSVGGGTGATNEKLFF
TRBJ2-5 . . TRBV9 TGTGCCAGCAGCGAGACCCCGGACAGCCAAGAGACCCAGTACTTC CASSETPDSQETQYF
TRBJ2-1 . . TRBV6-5 TGTGCCAGCAGTTACTCTCGGGATGAGCAGTTCTTC CASSYSRDEQFF
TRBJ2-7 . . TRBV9 TGTGCCAGCAGCGTAGGCAGGGATGCCTACGAGCAGTACTTC CASSVGRDAYEQYF
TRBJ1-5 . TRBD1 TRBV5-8 TGTGCCAGCAGCGAACCTCCCGGGACAGAACTTAATAGCAATCAGCCCCAGCATTTT CASSEPPGTELNSNQPQHF
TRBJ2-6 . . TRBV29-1 TGCAGCGTGGCCGACATTGGCTCTGGGGCCAACGTCCTGACTTTC CSVADIGSGANVLTF
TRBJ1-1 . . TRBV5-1 TGCGCCAGCAGCTTGGATGGCAGGGGCAAGACTGAAGCTTTCTTT CASSLDGRGKTEAFF
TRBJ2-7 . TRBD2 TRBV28 TGTGCCAGCTCCAGCGGGAGGTACGAGCAGTACTTC CASSSGRYEQYF
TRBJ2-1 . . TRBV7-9 TGTGCCAGCAGCCCTAAAGCGACGGAGACTATCTACAATGAGCAGTTCTTC CASSPKATETIYNEQFF
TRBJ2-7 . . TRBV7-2 TGTGCCAGCAGCTTAGCCGGGGGTTACGAGCAGTACTTC CASSLAGGYEQYF